This entry lists 32 T cell receptor beta chains sequenced from one sample in a study of PD-1 blockade in classical Hodgkin lymphoma. Time point indicated: cycle 4 day 1 (C4D1), after five to seven weeks of nivolumab. Each patient relapsed following autologous stem cell transplantation, and prior brentuximab vedotin exposure differed. Produced via immunoSEQ multiplex PCR; TCRdb's table is partial and in-frame only. Of fewer than 95,000 clones listed, about 83% are singletons. Source: peripheral blood mononuclear cells (PBMCs), taken before the fourth cycle of nivolumab. The receptors stem from a human donor with classical Hodgkin lymphoma.

This chain links TRBV7-6 with TRBJ2-7; 11 bases map to TRBD2. With 3 bases clipped from V and 4 bases from J, the junction kept 2 bases outside the gene matches. The CDR3 runs 14 residues. Germline V gene data show CDR1 as SGHVS and CDR2 as FNYEAQ. CDR3: CASSLGLAVYEQYF. The DNA for the CDR3 is TGTGCCAGCAGCTTGGGACTAGCGGTATACGAGCAGTACTTC.

This sequence joins TRBV28 and TRBJ2-1; TRBD1 might be the D (6 bases). The germline V gene has CDR1 MDHEN and CDR2 SYDVKM. V dropped 3 bases and J dropped 6 bases, with 12 bases sitting between them. This CDR3 region has 14 residues. The CDR3 sequence: CASSLAGVVNEQFF. CDR3 bases: TGTGCCAGCAGTTTGGCAGGGGTGGTCAATGAGCAGTTCTTC.

This clone was counted a few times. The CDR3 sequence: CASSSGLGGIDGYTF. In DNA, the CDR3 is TGTGCCAGCAGCTCCGGACTCGGGGGTATCGATGGCTACACCTTC. This chain uses TRBV7-2 with TRBJ1-2; D may be TRBD1 (5 bases). Germline loops: CDR1 SGHTA, CDR2 FQGNSA. The germline V and J ends were trimmed by 4 bases and 6 bases, with 18 bases remaining between them. The CDR3 covers 15 residues.

The genes are TRBV7-2 and TRBJ2-1, with 8 positions matching TRBD2. Germline CDR1 reads SGHTA; CDR2 reads FQGNSA. J was trimmed by 3 bases and V by 3 bases; bases with no gene match: 7. The CDR3 is 16 amino acids. The CDR3 here is CASSFSASGYYNEQFF. The CDR3 bases are TGTGCCAGCAGCTTTTCGGCTAGCGGGTACTACAATGAGCAGTTCTTC.

This clone was detected only once. This chain uses TRBV2 with TRBJ1-2, with TRBD1 as a possible D gene (5 bases). The germline V gene encodes CDR1 SNHLY and CDR2 FYNNEI. This CDR3 spans 14 amino acids. V gave up 3 bases and J gave up 4 bases, with 12 bases separating them. CDR3 sequence (DNA): TGTGCCAGCAGTGATAAGTCTGGGACCTATGGCTACACCTTC. It translates to CASSDKSGTYGYTF.

This chain links TRBV5-6 with TRBJ2-1; either TRBD1 or TRBD2 may supply D (5 bases each). CDR3 length equals 14 residues. CDR1 SGHDT and CDR2 YYEEEE come from the germline V gene. V lost 4 bases and J 0 bases, leaving 8 bases between the germline ends. The CDR3 spells CASSGDLSYNEQFF. CDR3 coding DNA: TGTGCCAGCAGCGGGGACCTCTCCTACAATGAGCAGTTCTTC.

The rearrangement joins TRBV28 to TRBJ1-1; TRBD1 aligns across 10 bases. The CDR3 is made up of 18 amino acids. CDR1 MDHEN and CDR2 SYDVKM come from the germline V gene. Germline trimming cut 1 base from V and 1 base from J; bases unmatched to any gene: 9. The CDR3, as DNA: TGTGCCAGCAGTTTATTATGGACAGGGGGAAGGGGGAACACTGAAGCTTTCTTT. Amino acid sequence: CASSLLWTGGRGNTEAFF.

This chain joins TRBV19 and TRBJ1-1, with D uncertain. CDR1 and CDR2 from the germline V gene are LNHDA and SQIVND (reference sequence). Trimming removed 5 bases from V and 0 bases from J, with 13 bases in between. The CDR3 runs to 15 residues. Written as DNA, the CDR3 is TGTGCCAGTAGTCCGAGGACGGCTATGAACACTGAAGCTTTCTTT. Translation gives CASSPRTAMNTEAFF.

The chain recombines TRBV7-2 with TRBJ1-1, with D perhaps TRBD1 (5 bases). Germline lookup yields CDR1 SGHTA and CDR2 FQGNSA. This CDR3 has 15 residues. Trimming shortened V by 1 base and J by 3 bases, and 12 bases separated the two germline ends. CDR3 DNA sequence: TGTGCCAGCAGCTTAGTTGGGGGGGTTGACACTGAAGCTTTCTTT. Residues: CASSLVGGVDTEAFF.

The rearrangement uses TRBV11-2 and TRBJ2-7, with D perhaps given as TRBD1 or TRBD2 (5 bases each). The CDR3 runs 13 residues. CDR1 and CDR2 (germline): SGHAT, FQNNGV. Deletions cut 5 bases from V and 6 bases from J, with 14 bases between. In DNA, the CDR3 is TGTGCCAGCAGCACGGGGCTATCAGGCGAGCAGTACTTC. This encodes CASSTGLSGEQYF.

The rearrangement joins TRBV28 to TRBJ2-1, with 10 nucleotides matching TRBD2. After removal of 1 base from V and 5 bases from J, the junction contained 5 bases not matched to a gene. Germline loops: CDR1 MDHEN, CDR2 SYDVKM. CDR3 length: 16 amino acids. CDR3: CASSLLEAGGNNEQFF. CDR3 DNA: TGTGCCAGCAGTTTATTAGAAGCGGGAGGGAACAATGAGCAGTTCTTC. The full variable domain, rest sourced from reference TRBV28 and TRBJ2-1, is DVKVTQSSRYLVKRTGEKVFLECVQDMDHENMFWYRQDPGLGLRLIYFSYDVKMKEKGDIPEGYSVSREKKERFSLILESASTNQTSMYLCASSLLEAGGNNEQFFGPGTRLTVL.

Details on this clone: Other DNA sequences from this sample encode an identical CDR3 as well. J is TRBJ2-3 and V is TRBV19; D possibly matches TRBD1 or TRBD2 (5 bases each). There are 13 residues in the CDR3. The germline gives CDR1 LNHDA, CDR2 SQIVND (reference sequence). The ends were cut back, 1 base at V and 6 bases at J, with 8 bases in the middle. In DNA form, the CDR3 reads TGTGCCAGTAGTATAGGGGGGACGGATACGCAGTATTTT. Protein sequence: CASSIGGTDTQYF.

The gene calls are TRBV6-6 and TRBJ1-2; no clear D gene. CDR3 length: 13 amino acids. V lost 1 base and J 14 bases, leaving 17 bases between the germline ends. Per the germline V gene, CDR1 is MNHNY and CDR2 is SVGAGI (reference sequence). CDR3 sequence reads: CASSYFDGPRLTF. DNA of the CDR3: TGTGCCAGCAGTTACTTCGACGGACCGCGACTTACCTTC.

The chain combines TRBV28 with TRBJ2-5; D may be TRBD1 or TRBD2 (5 bases each). Germline assignment: CDR1 MDHEN and CDR2 SYDVKM. Deletions cut 7 bases from V and 1 base from J, with 16 bases between. CDR3 size: 15 residues. The CDR3 nucleotides are TGTGCCAGCAATATTCCCGGGACGGCCCAAGAGACCCAGTACTTC. Its protein is CASNIPGTAQETQYF.

The gene calls are TRBV27 and TRBJ1-1; tentatively, D is TRBD1 (6 bases). This CDR3 is 17 amino acids long. Germline values: CDR1 MNHEY, CDR2 SMNVEV (reference sequence). The V end lost 2 bases, the J end lost 0 bases, and 16 bases lay between the germline ends. In nucleotides, the CDR3 is TGTGCCAGCAGTTTAAAGGGGGGAAACGGACTGAACACTGAAGCTTTCTTT. This encodes CASSLKGGNGLNTEAFF.

This rearrangement joins TRBV5-6 to TRBJ1-1; a possible D gene is TRBD1 (6 bases). CDR3 length: 15 amino acids. Germline V gives CDR1 SGHDT, CDR2 YYEEEE. Trimming left V 4 bases short and J 3 bases short, with 16 bases between. As DNA, the CDR3 is TGTGCCAGCAGCCCAGTAGGGGGTAGGGACACTGAAGCTTTCTTT. Translated, it gives CASSPVGGRDTEAFF. Full variable domain (rest looked up from reference TRBV5-6 and TRBJ1-1): DAGVTQSPTHLIKTRGQQVTLRCSPKSGHDTVSWYQQALGQGPQFIFQYYEEEERQRGNFPDRFSGHQFPNYSSELNVNALLLGDSALYLCASSPVGGRDTEAFFGQGTRLTVV.

V and J are TRBV7-2 and TRBJ1-5; D is unclear. Germline-derived CDR1 and CDR2 are SGHTA and FQGNSA. V lost 0 bases and J 2 bases, leaving 17 bases between the germline ends. The CDR3 is 18 amino acids. In nucleotides, the CDR3 is TGTGCCAGCAGCTTAGCCGCCTGGGCAGCCGCAGGCAATCAGCCCCAGCATTTT. This codes for CASSLAAWAAAGNQPQHF. Variable domain in full (rest from reference TRBV7-2 and TRBJ1-5): GAGVSQSPSNKVTEKGKDVELRCDPISGHTALYWYRQSLGQGLEFLIYFQGNSAPDKSGLPSDRFSAERTGGSVSTLTIQRTQQEDSAVYLCASSLAAWAAAGNQPQHFGDGTRLSIL.

This chain links TRBV7-2 with TRBJ2-3, with no clear D. Germline-derived CDR1 and CDR2 are SGHTA and FQGNSA. The CDR3 length is 12 residues. Trimming removed 5 bases at V and 9 bases at J, with 12 bases between. The CDR3 sequence is CASSPQLDTQYF. The CDR3 DNA reads as TGTGCCAGCAGCCCCCAGTTGGACACGCAGTATTTT. Full variable domain (remainder filled in from reference TRBV7-2 and TRBJ2-3): GAGVSQSPSNKVTEKGKDVELRCDPISGHTALYWYRQSLGQGLEFLIYFQGNSAPDKSGLPSDRFSAERTGGSVSTLTIQRTQQEDSAVYLCASSPQLDTQYFGPGTRLTVL.

This sequence joins TRBV5-1 and TRBJ1-2, with TRBD1 as a possible D gene (5 bases). Germline CDR1 reads SGHRS; CDR2 reads YFSETQ. The CDR3 length is 12 residues. The V gene lost 0 bases and the J gene lost 8 bases, with 8 bases spanning the gap. The chain's CDR3 is CASSLGGAGYTF. For the CDR3, the DNA is TGCGCCAGCAGCTTGGGTGGGGCCGGCTACACCTTC.

This clone was picked up one time. V is TRBV5-8 and J is TRBJ2-7; 8 bases match TRBD1. Per the germline V gene, CDR1 is SGHTS and CDR2 is YDEGEE. V lost 4 bases to trimming and J lost 3 bases; unmatched junction nucleotides: 3. CDR3 size: 13 residues. CDR3 nucleotides: TGTGCCAGCAGCCCGGACAGGGTCTACGAGCAGTACTTC. Translated: CASSPDRVYEQYF. Using reference TRBV5-8 and TRBJ2-7 for the parts outside the CDR3, the full variable domain is EAGVTQSPTHLIKTRGQQATLRCSPISGHTSVYWYQQALGLGLQFLLWYDEGEERNRGNFPPRFSGRQFPNYSSELNVNALELEDSALYLCASSPDRVYEQYFGPGTRLTVT.

This clone appeared a single time. V gene TRBV18 combines with J gene TRBJ2-2, with TRBD2 matching over 9 bases. From germline, CDR1 is KGHSH and CDR2 LQKENI. The CDR3 spans 16 residues. V lost 3 bases and J lost 6; bases outside the gene matches: 8. This chain's CDR3 is CASSPSSGRPPGELFF. The DNA of the CDR3 is TGTGCCAGCTCACCGTCCAGCGGGAGGCCGCCCGGGGAGCTGTTTTTT.

The chain uses TRBV10-3 and TRBJ1-1; D call uncertain. Germline values: CDR1 ENHRY, CDR2 SYGVKD. V was cut by 3 bases and J by 1 base, with 3 bases left in between. This CDR3 comprises 12 residues. As DNA, the CDR3 is TGTGCCATCAGTGAATCGAACACTGAAGCTTTCTTT. Translated, it gives CAISESNTEAFF.

This clone was found a few times. The gene calls are TRBV27 and TRBJ2-7; D possibly corresponds to TRBD1 (6 bases). The V end was cut by 5 bases, the J end by 1 base, with 6 bases between. The CDR3 runs 12 residues. Per germline, CDR1 MNHEY and CDR2 SMNVEV (reference sequence). The CDR3 loop is CASSRGSYEQYF. The CDR3 nucleotides read TGTGCCAGCAGTAGGGGGTCCTACGAGCAGTACTTC.

There are a few counts of this clone. This chain links TRBV10-3 with TRBJ2-7; D is undetermined. CDR1 ENHRY and CDR2 SYGVKD come from the germline V gene. This CDR3 spans 11 amino acids. Trimming left V 0 bases short and J 7 bases short, with 4 bases between. The CDR3 reads CAISESLEQYF. The CDR3, as DNA: TGTGCCATCAGTGAGTCGTTAGAGCAGTACTTC.

The chain employs TRBV6-1 and TRBJ1-5; D unclear. Trimming pared 1 base from V and 3 bases from J, leaving 13 bases between. CDR1 and CDR2 from the germline V gene are MNHNS and SASEGT. The CDR3 is made up of 16 amino acids. CDR3 amino acids: CASSEEVISYNQPQHF. The CDR3 DNA follows: TGTGCCAGCAGTGAAGAGGTCATTTCATACAATCAGCCCCAGCATTTT.

The chain joins TRBV5-1 to TRBJ1-2; D remains unclear. This CDR3 spans 13 amino acids. Germline lookup yields CDR1 SGHRS and CDR2 YFSETQ. V dropped 4 bases and J dropped 1 base, with 8 bases sitting between them. In DNA, the CDR3 is TGCGCCAGCAGCCCCCTGGGTAACTATGGCTACACCTTC. This gives the protein CASSPLGNYGYTF.

This clone was picked up a small number of times. This chain links TRBV19 with TRBJ2-7; tentative D call: TRBD1 (5 bases). Trimming removed 5 bases from V and 1 base from J, with 9 bases in between. The germline V gene has CDR1 LNHDA and CDR2 SQIVND (reference sequence). The CDR3 consists of 13 residues. For the CDR3, the DNA is TGTGCCAGTAGTCCCGACAGATCCTACGAGCAGTACTTC. As protein: CASSPDRSYEQYF.

A single count supports this clone. This chain joins TRBV21-1 and TRBJ2-2; the table's TRBD2 call for D was not verified on the DNA. TRBV21-1 is deemed a pseudogene. This CDR3 is built from 17 residues. The CDR3 DNA reads TGTGCCAGCAGCAAAGTCCGACTAGCGGGGAACACCGGGGAGCTGTTTTTT. It is translated as CASSKVRLAGNTGELFF.

This rearrangement joins TRBV6-5 to TRBJ2-1; 9 bases are a match to TRBD2. V was pared by 1 base and J by 10 bases, with 11 bases of the junction left unmatched. CDR1 is MNHEY, CDR2 SVGAGI, per germline. This CDR3 region has 16 residues. CDR3 loop: CASSYFSGSGGGEQFF. CDR3 nucleotide sequence: TGTGCCAGCAGTTACTTTAGCGGGAGCGGAGGAGGGGAGCAGTTCTTC.

The rearrangement links TRBV5-1 to TRBJ1-1; 9 bases fit TRBD1. Looked up from germline, CDR1 is SGHRS and CDR2 is YFSETQ. After removal of 3 bases from V and 0 bases from J, the junction contained 9 bases not matched to a gene. This CDR3 region has 17 residues. The CDR3 sequence is CASSYWGQGRLNTEAFF. The CDR3 nucleotides are TGCGCCAGCAGCTACTGGGGACAGGGCAGGCTGAACACTGAAGCTTTCTTT.

This rearrangement joins TRBV2 to TRBJ2-3, with no clear D. The CDR3 covers 12 residues. V shed 5 bases and J shed 5 bases, with 8 bases lying between them. Germline V gene data show CDR1 as SNHLY and CDR2 as FYNNEI. CDR3 region: CASSPPGDTQYF. The CDR3, as DNA: TGTGCCAGCAGTCCACCAGGAGATACGCAGTATTTT.

V usage is TRBV6-1 and J usage is TRBJ1-5; tentative D call: TRBD1 (6 bases). Trimming removed 10 bases at V and 1 base at J, with 14 bases between. This CDR3 region has 14 residues. The germline CDR1 and CDR2 sequences are MNHNS and SASEGT. CDR3 sequence (DNA): TGTGCCACTAGACAGGTAGGGAGCAATCAGCCCCAGCATTTT. Amino acids: CATRQVGSNQPQHF.